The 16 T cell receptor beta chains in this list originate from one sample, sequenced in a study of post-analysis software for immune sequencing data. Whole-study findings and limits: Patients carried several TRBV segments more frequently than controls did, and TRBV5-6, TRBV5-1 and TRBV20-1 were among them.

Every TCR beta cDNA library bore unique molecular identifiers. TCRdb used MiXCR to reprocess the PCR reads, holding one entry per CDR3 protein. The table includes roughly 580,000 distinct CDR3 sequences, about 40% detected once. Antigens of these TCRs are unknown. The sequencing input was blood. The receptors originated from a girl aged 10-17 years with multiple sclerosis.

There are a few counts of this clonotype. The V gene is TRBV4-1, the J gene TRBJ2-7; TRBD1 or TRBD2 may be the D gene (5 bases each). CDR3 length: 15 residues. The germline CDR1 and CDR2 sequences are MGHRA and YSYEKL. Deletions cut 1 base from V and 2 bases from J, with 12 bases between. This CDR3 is CASSQVRGATYEQYF. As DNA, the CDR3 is TGCGCCAGCAGCCAAGTCCGAGGGGCCACCTACGAGCAGTACTTC.

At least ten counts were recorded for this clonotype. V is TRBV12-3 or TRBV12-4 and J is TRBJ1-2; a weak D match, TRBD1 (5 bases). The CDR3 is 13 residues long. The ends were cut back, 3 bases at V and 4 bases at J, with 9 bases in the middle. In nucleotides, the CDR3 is TGTGCCAGCAGTTTGACAGCCTCCTATGGCTACACCTTC. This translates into CASSLTASYGYTF.

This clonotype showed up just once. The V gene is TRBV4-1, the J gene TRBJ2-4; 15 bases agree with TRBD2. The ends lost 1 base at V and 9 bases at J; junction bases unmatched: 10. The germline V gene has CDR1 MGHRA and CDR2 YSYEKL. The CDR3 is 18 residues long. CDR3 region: CASSQGPRTSGGVGIQYF. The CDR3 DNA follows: TGCGCCAGCAGCCAAGGCCCGCGGACTAGCGGGGGGGTAGGCATTCAGTACTTC.

CDR3 nucleotide sequence: TGTGCCAGCACCTTTAGCTTGTATAGCGGGAGGGACTATGAGCAGTTCTTC. It codes for CASTFSLYSGRDYEQFF. This chain links TRBV11-2 with TRBJ2-1; 11 bases line up with TRBD2. This CDR3 contains 17 residues. Losses at the gene ends were 7 bases for V and 8 bases for J; bases not matched to a gene: 16. Looked up from germline, CDR1 is SGHAT and CDR2 is FQNNGV.

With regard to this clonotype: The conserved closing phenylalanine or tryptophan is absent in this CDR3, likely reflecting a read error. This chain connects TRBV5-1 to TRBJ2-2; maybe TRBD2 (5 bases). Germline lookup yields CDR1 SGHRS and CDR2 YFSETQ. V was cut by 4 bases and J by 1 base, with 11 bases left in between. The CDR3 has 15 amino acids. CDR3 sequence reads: CASSAGLLNTGELFS. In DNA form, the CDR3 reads TGCGCCAGCAGCGCCGGACTCCTGAACACCGGGGAGCTGTTTTCT.

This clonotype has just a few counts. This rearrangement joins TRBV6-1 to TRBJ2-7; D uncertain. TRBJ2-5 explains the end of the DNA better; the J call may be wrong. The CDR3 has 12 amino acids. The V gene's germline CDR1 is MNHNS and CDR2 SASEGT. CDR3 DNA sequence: TGTGCCAGCAGAAACCCCCAAGAGACCCAGTACTTC. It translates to CASRNPQETQYF.

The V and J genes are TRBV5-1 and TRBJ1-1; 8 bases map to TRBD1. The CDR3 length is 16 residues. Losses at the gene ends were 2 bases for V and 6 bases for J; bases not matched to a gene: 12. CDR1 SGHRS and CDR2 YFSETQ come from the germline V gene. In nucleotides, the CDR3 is TGCGCCAGCAGCTTAAGGACAGGGAGCCGTGGGGCTGAAGCTTTCTTT. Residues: CASSLRTGSRGAEAFF.

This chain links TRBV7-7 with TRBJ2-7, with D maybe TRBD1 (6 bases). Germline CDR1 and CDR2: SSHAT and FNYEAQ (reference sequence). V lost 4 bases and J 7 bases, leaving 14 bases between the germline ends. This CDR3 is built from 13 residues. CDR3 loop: CASSSKQGEEQYF. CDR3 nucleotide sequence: TGTGCCAGCAGCTCGAAACAGGGTGAGGAGCAGTACTTC. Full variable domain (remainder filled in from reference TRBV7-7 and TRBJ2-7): GAGVSQSPRYKVTKRGQDVTLRCDPISSHATLYWYQQALGQGPEFLTYFNYEAQPDKSGLPSDRFSAERPEGSISTLTIQRTEQRDSAMYRCASSSKQGEEQYFGPGTRLTVT.

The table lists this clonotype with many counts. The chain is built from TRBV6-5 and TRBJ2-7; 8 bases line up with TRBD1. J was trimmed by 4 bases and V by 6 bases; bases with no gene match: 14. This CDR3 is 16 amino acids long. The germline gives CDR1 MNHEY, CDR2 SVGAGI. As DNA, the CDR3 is TGTGCCAGCAGCCCACGGTGGACAGGGAAGGCTTACGAGCAGTACTTC. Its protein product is CASSPRWTGKAYEQYF.

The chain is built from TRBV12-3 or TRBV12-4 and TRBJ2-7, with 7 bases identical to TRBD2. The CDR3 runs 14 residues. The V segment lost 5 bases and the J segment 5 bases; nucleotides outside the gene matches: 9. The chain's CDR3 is CASSGGRARDEQYF. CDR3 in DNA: TGTGCCAGCAGTGGGGGGAGGGCTCGCGACGAGCAGTACTTC.

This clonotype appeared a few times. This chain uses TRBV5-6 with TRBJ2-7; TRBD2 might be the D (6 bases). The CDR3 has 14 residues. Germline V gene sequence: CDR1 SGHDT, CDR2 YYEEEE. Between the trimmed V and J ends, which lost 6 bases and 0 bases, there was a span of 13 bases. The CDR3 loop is CASTWGLSSYEQYF. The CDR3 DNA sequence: TGTGCCAGCACCTGGGGACTGAGCTCCTACGAGCAGTACTTC.

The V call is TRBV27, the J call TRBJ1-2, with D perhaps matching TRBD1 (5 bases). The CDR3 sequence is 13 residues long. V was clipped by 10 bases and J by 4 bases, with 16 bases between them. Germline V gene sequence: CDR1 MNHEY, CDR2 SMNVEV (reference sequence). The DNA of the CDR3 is TGTGCCAATGCAACCAGGGTATTCTATGGCTACACCTTC. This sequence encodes CANATRVFYGYTF.

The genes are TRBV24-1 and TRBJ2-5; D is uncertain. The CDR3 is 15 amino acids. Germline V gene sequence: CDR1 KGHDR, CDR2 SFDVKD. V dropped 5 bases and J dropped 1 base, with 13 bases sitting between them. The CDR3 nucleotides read TGTGCCACCAGTGTCTGGAGAGCAGGCCAAGAGACCCAGTACTTC. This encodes CATSVWRAGQETQYF.

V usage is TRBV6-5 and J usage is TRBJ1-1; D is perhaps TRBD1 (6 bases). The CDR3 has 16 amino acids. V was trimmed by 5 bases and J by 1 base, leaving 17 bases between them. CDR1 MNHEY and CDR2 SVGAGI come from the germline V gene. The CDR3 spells CASSRRYRDANTEAFF. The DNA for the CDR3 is TGTGCCAGCAGTAGACGTTACAGGGATGCGAACACTGAAGCTTTCTTT.

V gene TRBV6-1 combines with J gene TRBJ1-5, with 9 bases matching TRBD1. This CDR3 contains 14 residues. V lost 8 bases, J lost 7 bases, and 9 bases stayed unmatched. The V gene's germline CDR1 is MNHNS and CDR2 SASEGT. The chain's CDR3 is CASVIRDRDQPQHF. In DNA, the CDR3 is TGTGCCAGCGTCATCCGGGACAGGGACCAGCCCCAGCATTTT.

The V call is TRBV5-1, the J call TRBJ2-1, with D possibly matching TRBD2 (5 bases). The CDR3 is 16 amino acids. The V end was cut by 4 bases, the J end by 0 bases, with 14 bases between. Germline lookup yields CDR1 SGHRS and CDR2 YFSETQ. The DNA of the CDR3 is TGCGCCAGCAGCCGTGGAACGGGGAGCTCCTACAATGAGCAGTTCTTC. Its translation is CASSRGTGSSYNEQFF.